Presented here are 8 T cell receptor beta chains from one specimen sequenced in a study of response to subunit inactivated influenza vaccine. TCRdb called the RT-PCR reads again in MiXCR, with one record for every CDR3 protein. The sample lists 400,000 to 650,000 distinct CDR3 sequences; approximately 7.8% were seen once. Sequences were derived from PBMCs from blood, sampled around 2 years after vaccination. These TCRs come from a man aged 50 to 69 who received an inactivated influenza vaccine.

This clonotype was observed at least ten times. The CDR3 region is CASSLDRLSGNTIYF. Written as DNA, the CDR3 is TGTGCCAGCAGTTTAGACCGGTTATCTGGAAACACCATATATTTT. The chain carries TRBV12-3 or TRBV12-4 and TRBJ1-3; D call uncertain. Trimming cost V 1 base and J 1 base, with 8 bases left between them. This CDR3 comprises 15 residues.

This chain connects TRBV5-1 to TRBJ2-1, with TRBD2 as a possible D gene (6 bases). Trimming took off 4 bases at V and 5 bases at J, with 13 bases between the two ends. The CDR3 sequence is 14 residues long. The germline V gene encodes CDR1 SGHRS and CDR2 YFSETQ. CDR3 loop: CASSPSSVNNEQFF. The CDR3 DNA reads as TGCGCCAGCAGCCCATCTAGCGTGAACAATGAGCAGTTCTTC.

The chain links TRBV6-2 or TRBV6-3 to TRBJ2-3; D may be TRBD2 (6 bases). Germline V lookup: CDR1 MNHEY, CDR2 SVGEGT. The V end lost 5 bases, the J end lost 4 bases, and 16 bases lay between the germline ends. This CDR3 spans 15 amino acids. Here the CDR3 reads CASSRHLARADTQYF. CDR3 DNA: TGTGCCAGCAGTCGTCACCTAGCGCGCGCAGATACGCAGTATTTT.

In this sample, this clonotype turned up many times. The V and J genes are TRBV6-1 and TRBJ1-2, with D tentatively TRBD1 (5 bases). There are 15 residues in the CDR3. The germline V gene has CDR1 MNHNS and CDR2 SASEGT. Trimming pared 6 bases from V and 1 base from J, leaving 15 bases between. This CDR3 reads CASSRHGGINYGYTF. CDR3 sequence (DNA): TGTGCCAGCAGCCGTCACGGGGGGATTAACTATGGCTACACCTTC.

The chain couples TRBV2 to TRBJ2-5; D tentatively reads TRBD1 or TRBD2 (6 bases each). Germline V gene lookup returns CDR1 SNHLY and CDR2 FYNNEI. The CDR3 sequence is 13 residues long. V lost 7 bases and J lost 10, with 19 bases in between. CDR3 in DNA: TGTGCCAGCAATCAGAGGGGCAGGGGAGGCCAGTACTTC. Its translation is CASNQRGRGGQYF.

This clonotype occurred a few times. V gene TRBV20-1 combines with J gene TRBJ2-1; TRBD2 matches 13 bases. CDR1 DFQATT and CDR2 SNEGSKA come from the germline V gene (reference sequence). The CDR3 loop spans 18 amino acids. J gave up 2 bases and V 7 bases, and 14 bases lay outside the gene matches. The CDR3 is CSVYGTSGKTFPYNEQFF. DNA of the CDR3: TGCAGTGTGTACGGGACTAGCGGGAAAACATTTCCCTACAATGAGCAGTTCTTC.

A few counts support this clonotype. The V call is TRBV12-3 or TRBV12-4, the J call TRBJ2-5; D possibly matches TRBD1 or TRBD2 (6 bases each). Trimming took off 6 bases at V and 4 bases at J, with 21 bases between the two ends. This CDR3 is 16 amino acids long. The CDR3, as DNA: TGTGCCAGCAGCCCAAGCTCCAGGGGAGGTCGAGAGACCCAGTACTTC. It yields the protein CASSPSSRGGRETQYF.

This clonotype has ten or more counts. The genes are TRBV29-1 and TRBJ2-1; TRBD1 matches 7 bases. V was pared by 8 bases and J by 9 bases, with 7 bases of the junction left unmatched. The CDR3 runs 11 residues. The germline V gene has CDR1 SQVTM and CDR2 ANQGSEA. CDR3 sequence reads: CSTRQGTEQFF. The CDR3 DNA is TGCAGCACCAGACAGGGAACTGAGCAGTTCTTC.